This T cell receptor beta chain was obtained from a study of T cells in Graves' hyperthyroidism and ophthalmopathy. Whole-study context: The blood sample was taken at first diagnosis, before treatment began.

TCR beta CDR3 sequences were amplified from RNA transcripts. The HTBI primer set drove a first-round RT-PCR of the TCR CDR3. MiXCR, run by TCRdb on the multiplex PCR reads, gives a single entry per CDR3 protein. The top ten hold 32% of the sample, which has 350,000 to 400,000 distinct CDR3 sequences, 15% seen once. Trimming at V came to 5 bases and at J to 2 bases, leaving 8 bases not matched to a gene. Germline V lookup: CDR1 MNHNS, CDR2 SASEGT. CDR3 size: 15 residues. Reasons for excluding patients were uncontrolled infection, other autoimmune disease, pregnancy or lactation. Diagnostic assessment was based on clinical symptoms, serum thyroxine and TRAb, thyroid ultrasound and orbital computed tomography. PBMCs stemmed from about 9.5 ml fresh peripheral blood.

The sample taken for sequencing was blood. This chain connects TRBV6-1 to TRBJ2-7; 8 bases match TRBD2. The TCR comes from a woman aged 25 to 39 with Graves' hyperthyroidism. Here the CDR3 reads CASSPVTSAAYEQYF. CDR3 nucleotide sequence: TGTGCCAGCAGTCCGGTGACTAGCGCTGCCTACGAGCAGTACTTC.